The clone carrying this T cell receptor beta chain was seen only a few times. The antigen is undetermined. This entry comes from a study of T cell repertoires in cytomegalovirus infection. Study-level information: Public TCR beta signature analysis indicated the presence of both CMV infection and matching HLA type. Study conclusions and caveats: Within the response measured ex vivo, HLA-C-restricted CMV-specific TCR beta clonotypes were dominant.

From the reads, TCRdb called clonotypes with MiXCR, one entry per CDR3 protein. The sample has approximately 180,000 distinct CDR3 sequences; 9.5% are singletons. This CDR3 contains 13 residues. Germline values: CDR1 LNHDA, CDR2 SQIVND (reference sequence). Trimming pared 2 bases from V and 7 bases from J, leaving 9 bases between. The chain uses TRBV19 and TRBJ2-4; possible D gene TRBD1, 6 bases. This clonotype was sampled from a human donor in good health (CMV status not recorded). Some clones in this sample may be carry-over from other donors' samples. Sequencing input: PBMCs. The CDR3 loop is CASSIRGTNIQYF. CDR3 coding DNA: TGTGCCAGTAGTATAAGGGGGACGAACATTCAGTACTTC.